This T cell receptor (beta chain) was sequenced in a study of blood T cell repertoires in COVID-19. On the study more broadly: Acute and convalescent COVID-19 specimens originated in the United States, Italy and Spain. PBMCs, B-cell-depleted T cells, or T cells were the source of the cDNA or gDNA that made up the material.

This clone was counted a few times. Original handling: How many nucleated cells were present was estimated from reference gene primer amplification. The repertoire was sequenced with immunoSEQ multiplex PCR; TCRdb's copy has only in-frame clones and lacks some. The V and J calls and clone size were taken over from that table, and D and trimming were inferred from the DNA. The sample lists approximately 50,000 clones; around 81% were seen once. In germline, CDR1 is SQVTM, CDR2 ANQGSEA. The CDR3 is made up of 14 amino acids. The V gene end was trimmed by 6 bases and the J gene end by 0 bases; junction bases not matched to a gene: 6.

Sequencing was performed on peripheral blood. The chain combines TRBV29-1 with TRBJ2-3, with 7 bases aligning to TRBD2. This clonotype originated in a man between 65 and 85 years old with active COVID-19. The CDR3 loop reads CSVATSASTDTQYF. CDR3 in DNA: TGCAGCGTGGCTACTAGCGCCAGCACAGATACGCAGTATTTT.